This T cell receptor (beta chain) is from a study of blood T cells in healthy people across ages. Germline V lookup: CDR1 SEHNR, CDR2 FQNEAQ (reference sequence). V lost 5 bases to trimming and J lost 1 base, with 5 bases between them. CDR3 length: 12 amino acids. Primed by a sample-barcoded 5' primer and a J-beta primer mix, a second PCR proceeded for about 6 to 12 cycles. Any given sample supplied a minimum of 2.5 million CDR3-containing paired-end reads. TCRdb itself ran the 5' RACE reads through MiXCR, one entry per CDR3 protein. The sample lists around 780,000 distinct CDR3 sequences, around 25% occurring once. The same sample was also used in a study of T cells of mothers and their children. That investigation notes: Each child gave a few million TCR beta CDR3 reads (each mother, over 8.5 million). In both related and unrelated pairs, TCR recombination output is shaped similarly by thymic selection. Overlap in related mother-child pairs always slightly exceeded unrelated pairs, never significantly.

This sequence joins TRBV7-9 and TRBJ2-5; D remains unclear. Sequenced sample: blood. The sequence was collected from a boy between 10 and 17 years old in good health. The CDR3 here is CASSGFQETQYF. Written as DNA, the CDR3 is TGTGCCAGCAGCGGCTTCCAAGAGACCCAGTACTTC.